This TCR beta chain was found in a study of T cells in Graves' hyperthyroidism and ophthalmopathy. Study-wide context: Peripheral blood specimens were obtained at initial diagnosis, prior to any treatment.

The source material, RNA transcripts, was used to amplify TCR beta CDR3 regions. The HTBI primer set drove a first-round RT-PCR of the TCR CDR3. TCRdb reprocessed the multiplex PCR reads via MiXCR and lists one record per CDR3 protein. The sample lists about 420,000 distinct CDR3 sequences; 12% to 15% were seen once. This CDR3 has 11 residues. Germline V gene sequence: CDR1 SEHNR, CDR2 FQNEAQ (reference sequence). V was cut by 8 bases and J by 10 bases, with 14 bases left in between. This clonotype was picked up many times. The target antigen is unknown. General study results and limits: A 13 V-J model separated ophthalmopathy from stable hyperthyroidism.

Sequenced material: blood. The clonotype originates from a woman under 30 with Graves' hyperthyroidism. The chain combines TRBV7-9 with TRBJ1-1; D uncertain. CDR3 nucleotide sequence: TGTGCCAGCTGGGAGGCAGAACGAGCTTTCTTT. Residues: CASWEAERAFF.